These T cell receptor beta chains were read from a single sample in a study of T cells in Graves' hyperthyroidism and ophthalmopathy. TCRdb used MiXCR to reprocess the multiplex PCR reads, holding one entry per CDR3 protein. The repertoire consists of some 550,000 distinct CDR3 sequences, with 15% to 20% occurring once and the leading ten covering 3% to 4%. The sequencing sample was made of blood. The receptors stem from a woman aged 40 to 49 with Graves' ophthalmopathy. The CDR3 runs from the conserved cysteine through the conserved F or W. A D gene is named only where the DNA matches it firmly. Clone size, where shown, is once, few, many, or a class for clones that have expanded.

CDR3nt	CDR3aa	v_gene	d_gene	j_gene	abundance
TGTGCCAGCAGTCCCGCCGGGACAGGGCATGGAAACACCATATATTTT	CASSPAGTGHGNTIYF	TRBV28	TRBD1	TRBJ1-3	many
TGTGCCAGCAGTTGGGACAGGGCCTCTGGGGCCAACGTCCTGACTTTC	CASSWDRASGANVLTF	TRBV12-3/TRBV12-4	TRBD1	TRBJ2-6	.
TGTGCCACTAAAGCGGACGCCGAAGTTTACGAGCAGTACTTC	CATKADAEVYEQYF	TRBV10-3	.	TRBJ2-7	few
TGTGCCAGTAGCCTCGTCGGGGGGCTGGGAGAGACCCAGTACTTC	CASSLVGGLGETQYF	TRBV19	.	TRBJ2-5	few
TGTGCCAGCAGCTCGGGACAGCTAAACATTATCTACAATGAGCAGTTCTTC	CASSSGQLNIIYNEQFF	TRBV7-9	TRBD1	TRBJ2-1	.
TGTGCCAGTAGTATCCGGGACAGGACCGCTAACTATGGCTACACCTTC	CASSIRDRTANYGYTF	TRBV19	TRBD1	TRBJ1-2	.
TGTGCCAGCAGCGTCAGAGGTCAGGGGCTGTCCGGGGAGCTGTTTTTT	CASSVRGQGLSGELFF	TRBV7-8	.	TRBJ2-2	.
TGCAGTGCTAGGGAGCGGGAACCCTACGAGCAGTACTTC	CSAREREPYEQYF	TRBV20-1	TRBD2	TRBJ2-7	.
TGCGCCAGCAGCCCTCCTCGCGGTGACGAGCAGTACTTC	CASSPPRGDEQYF	TRBV4-1	.	TRBJ2-7	.
TGTGCCAGCAGCACACAGGGCTCTGGAAACACCATATATTTT	CASSTQGSGNTIYF	TRBV12-3/TRBV12-4	.	TRBJ1-3	many
TGTGCCAGCAGTTACTCGATAGTTAAGGGGGGTCAAGAGACCCAGTACTTC	CASSYSIVKGGQETQYF	TRBV6-5	.	TRBJ2-5	few
TGCGCCAGCAGTAAGACTAGCGGGATAGACGAGCAGTACTTC	CASSKTSGIDEQYF	TRBV10-1	TRBD2	TRBJ2-7	many
TGCGCCAGCAGCATCGGGACGGAGAATGAGCAGTTCTTC	CASSIGTENEQFF	TRBV5-1	.	TRBJ2-1	.
TGCGCCAGCAGCCAGCGGGCGATGAGCTCCTATAATTCACCCCTCCACTTT	CASSQRAMSSYNSPLHF	TRBV4-1	.	TRBJ1-6	many
TGTGCCAGCAGCTTGGACCTAGCGGGAGGCCCTCACCAAGAGACCCAGTACTTC	CASSLDLAGGPHQETQYF	TRBV11-2	TRBD2	TRBJ2-5	.
TGCGCCAGCAGCACCCCGTTAGGATCGGAGACCCAGTACTTC	CASSTPLGSETQYF	TRBV5-1	.	TRBJ2-5	.
TGCAGTGCTGGCGAGAGTGAGCAGTTCTTC	CSAGESEQFF	TRBV20-1	.	TRBJ2-1	many
TGTGCCAGCAGCTGGGGACTAGCGGGAAGGGATGAGCAGTTCTTC	CASSWGLAGRDEQFF	TRBV7-8	TRBD2	TRBJ2-1	many
TGCAGTGCTAGAGAGCCCCGGGACTCCCGGCCTTCGCTCACAGATACGCAGTATTTT	CSAREPRDSRPSLTDTQYF	TRBV20-1	.	TRBJ2-3	many
TGCAGCGTCCGGGGGCCGCAGAACACTGAAGCTTTCTTT	CSVRGPQNTEAFF	TRBV29-1	.	TRBJ1-1	.